Each of the 24 T cell receptor beta chains below was sequenced from the same sample in a study of PD-L1 blockade in urothelial cancer (dated by TCRdb to the late 2010s). To prepare the library, the immunoSEQ multiplex PCR assay was applied. Imported from immuneACCESS, the table was reduced by TCRdb to in-frame sequences with V and J called. These copies leave out some clones; in studies compared against another copy, an unresolved V gene accounts for under half, and the cause of the remainder is not known. The sample table holds about 43,000 clones, of which about four fifths were seen once. The ten biggest clones cover approximately 15% of the sample. Taken with the paper, the label for time point translates to: peripheral blood 6 weeks after treatment start. The sample here was PBMCs, taken around atezolizumab (anti-PD-L1) treatment. Every receptor here comes from a man aged 60-69 years with urothelial cancer.

This clone was counted a single time. A far larger clone is just one base off, so this is likely a read error. The chain is built from TRBV5-6 and TRBJ2-7; the D is unclear. Trimming cost V 1 base and J 4 bases, with 6 bases left between them. The CDR3 contains 12 residues. Germline V gene lookup returns CDR1 SGHDT and CDR2 YYEEEE. The CDR3 loop reads CASSLISYEQYF. The DNA of the CDR3 is TGTGCCAGCAGCTTGATCAGTTACGAGCAGTACTTC.

The V gene is TRBV7-8, the J gene TRBJ2-5; possible D gene TRBD2, 7 bases. V lost 2 bases and J lost 5, with 18 bases in between. Germline V lookup: CDR1 SGHVS, CDR2 FQNEAQ. The CDR3 sequence is 16 residues long. The CDR3 DNA reads as TGTGCCAGCAGCTTATCTGGCAGGGGAGGGCGGGAGACCCAGTACTTC. Its protein product is CASSLSGRGGRETQYF. Together with reference TRBV7-8 and TRBJ2-5, the CDR3 gives the full variable domain: GAGVSQSPRYKVAKRGQDVALRCDPISGHVSLFWYQQALGQGPEFLTYFQNEAQLDKSGLPSDRFFAERPEGSVSTLKIQRTQQEDSAVYLCASSLSGRGGRETQYFGPGTRLLVL.

The chain is built from TRBV5-1 and TRBJ1-2, with 12 positions matching TRBD1. J gave up 8 bases and V 4 bases, and 12 bases lay outside the gene matches. CDR3 length: 16 amino acids. Germline assignment: CDR1 SGHRS and CDR2 YFSETQ. This chain's CDR3 is CASSTIPGQGAEGYTF. The CDR3 DNA is TGCGCCAGCAGCACGATACCGGGACAGGGGGCCGAGGGCTACACCTTC.

This sequence joins TRBV25-1 and TRBJ2-3; TRBD2 agrees at 12 bases. V shed 3 bases, J shed 5 bases, and the junction held 6 bases outside the gene matches. The CDR3 sequence is 16 residues long. CDR1 MGHDK and CDR2 SYGVNS come from the germline V gene. The CDR3 reads CASSDTASGGGDTQYF. CDR3 bases: TGTGCCAGCAGTGATACCGCTAGCGGGGGGGGAGATACGCAGTATTTT.

This clone has only a few counts. The chain couples TRBV9 to TRBJ1-2, with TRBD1 matching over 9 bases. CDR3 length equals 15 residues. After removal of 2 bases from V and 2 bases from J, the junction contained 4 bases not matched to a gene. Germline-derived CDR1 and CDR2 are SGDLS and YYNGEE. As DNA, the CDR3 is TGTGCCAGCAGCGTCCGGGGACAGGGAAACTATGGCTACACCTTC. It codes for CASSVRGQGNYGYTF.

The chain is built from TRBV6-1 and TRBJ2-1; 11 nucleotides align to TRBD2. Germline values: CDR1 MNHNS, CDR2 SASEGT. J gave up 6 bases and V 4 bases, and 8 bases lay outside the gene matches. This CDR3 is 16 amino acids long. The CDR3 here is CASSAPSGGLGNEQFF. CDR3 DNA: TGTGCCAGCAGTGCTCCTAGCGGGGGGTTAGGCAATGAGCAGTTCTTC.

This clone showed up just a few times. A junction boundary mismatches the germline segment, possibly from a read error. The rearrangement joins TRBV9 to TRBJ2-1; 9 nucleotides match TRBD2. This CDR3 is built from 16 residues. The germline V gene encodes CDR1 SGDLS and CDR2 YYNGEE. Written as DNA, the CDR3 is TGTGCCAGCAGCGCTGGCGGGACTAGCTCCCACAATGAGCAGTTCTTC. This encodes CASSAGGTSSHNEQFF.

The CDR3 sequence: CASSPYAGDNSNQPQHF. Here the CDR3 DNA reads TGTGCCAGCAGCCCCTATGCCGGGGACAATAGCAATCAGCCCCAGCATTTT. The chain has TRBV4-2 and TRBJ1-5, with D perhaps TRBD1 (6 bases). Germline CDR1 LGHNA, CDR2 YNFKEQ. Trimming removed 4 bases from V and 0 bases from J, with 16 bases in between. CDR3 length: 17 residues.

The chain is built from TRBV6-6 and TRBJ2-7; the D gene is possibly TRBD1 (5 bases). Trimming took off 5 bases at V and 3 bases at J, with 11 bases between the two ends. CDR3 length equals 13 residues. Germline CDR1 reads MNHNY; CDR2 reads SVGAGI (reference sequence). The CDR3 DNA is TGTGCCAGCAGTCAGGGATCGGGCTACGAGCAGTACTTC. Its protein product is CASSQGSGYEQYF.

On this clone itself: The junction shows a germline mismatch at one end, possibly a read error. The chain recombines TRBV28 with TRBJ1-1; weak D call: TRBD1 (5 bases). From germline, CDR1 is MDHEN and CDR2 SYDVKM. The CDR3 contains 15 residues. The CDR3 is CASTGRRGVNIEAFF. The CDR3 bases are TGTGCCAGCACCGGGCGCCGGGGGGTGAACATTGAAGCTTTCTTT.

In its sample, this clone ranks as medium-sized (0.01 to 0.1%). The genes are TRBV4-1 and TRBJ1-6, with no clear D. Trimming pared 1 base from V and 9 bases from J, leaving 13 bases between. Germline values: CDR1 MGHRA, CDR2 YSYEKL. The CDR3 is 15 amino acids. Written as DNA, the CDR3 is TGCGCCAGCAGCCAAGGAGACACCAGCAGTTCACCCCTCCACTTT. Protein: CASSQGDTSSSPLHF.

This clone was recorded only once. This chain connects TRBV28 to TRBJ1-3; no definite D call. This CDR3 region has 14 residues. Germline loops: CDR1 MDHEN, CDR2 SYDVKM. V lost 3 bases, J lost 0 bases, and 6 bases lay in between. CDR3 residues: CASSLRYSGNTIYF. In nucleotides, the CDR3 is TGTGCCAGCAGTTTGAGGTACTCTGGAAACACCATATATTTT.

This rearrangement joins TRBV28 to TRBJ2-3; TRBD2 matches 13 bases. CDR3 length: 17 amino acids. The ends lost 9 bases at V and 6 bases at J; junction bases unmatched: 15. CDR1 and CDR2 (germline): MDHEN, SYDVKM. The CDR3 reads CASRDGIGTSGADTQYF. Written as DNA, the CDR3 is TGTGCCAGTAGGGATGGGATTGGGACTAGCGGGGCCGATACGCAGTATTTT. The full variable domain, completed using reference TRBV28 and TRBJ2-3, is DVKVTQSSRYLVKRTGEKVFLECVQDMDHENMFWYRQDPGLGLRLIYFSYDVKMKEKGDIPEGYSVSREKKERFSLILESASTNQTSMYLCASRDGIGTSGADTQYFGPGTRLTVL.

The chain joins TRBV2 to TRBJ2-3; TRBD1 matches 7 bases. The CDR3 spans 15 residues. Germline lookup yields CDR1 SNHLY and CDR2 FYNNEI. The V and J ends lost 5 bases and 2 bases, in that order; junction bases with no gene match: 7. The CDR3 nucleotides are TGTGCCAGCAGTCCGGACAGGCACCTCACAGATACGCAGTATTTT. Encoded protein: CASSPDRHLTDTQYF.

The rearrangement joins TRBV5-8 to TRBJ2-3, with 10 positions matching TRBD1. Germline V gene sequence: CDR1 SGHTS, CDR2 YDEGEE. V shed 4 bases and J 0 bases; nucleotides not matched to a gene: 2. This CDR3 region has 15 residues. CDR3 DNA sequence: TGTGCCAGCAGCCCGGGACAGGGGAGCACAGATACGCAGTATTTT. This encodes CASSPGQGSTDTQYF.

The gene calls are TRBV7-3 and TRBJ2-5; D may be TRBD2 (5 bases). The CDR3 sequence is 15 residues long. Trimming cost V 2 bases and J 2 bases, with 12 bases left between them. Looked up from germline, CDR1 is SGHTA and CDR2 is FQGTGA. As DNA, the CDR3 is TGTGCCAGCAGCTTAGGGCCGGGATTTCAAGAGACCCAGTACTTC. Residues: CASSLGPGFQETQYF.

The genes are TRBV2 and TRBJ2-7; perhaps TRBD1 as D (5 bases). Germline assignment: CDR1 SNHLY and CDR2 FYNNEI. The CDR3 is 13 amino acids. Trimming removed 4 bases at V and 2 bases at J, with 9 bases between. CDR3 region: CASSVRRAYEQYF. The CDR3 DNA follows: TGTGCCAGCAGTGTTCGCAGGGCCTACGAGCAGTACTTC.

The V and J genes are TRBV28 and TRBJ1-5; 10 nucleotides match TRBD1. Germline values: CDR1 MDHEN, CDR2 SYDVKM. V dropped 3 bases and J dropped 5; count of bases not matched to a gene: 16. CDR3 length: 19 amino acids. DNA of the CDR3: TGTGCCAGCAGTTTTCCAAGGTTTCCCGGGACAGGGGCGGATCAGCCCCAGCATTTT. Its translation is CASSFPRFPGTGADQPQHF. The full variable domain, in which reference TRBV28 and TRBJ1-5 provide the parts outside the CDR3, is DVKVTQSSRYLVKRTGEKVFLECVQDMDHENMFWYRQDPGLGLRLIYFSYDVKMKEKGDIPEGYSVSREKKERFSLILESASTNQTSMYLCASSFPRFPGTGADQPQHFGDGTRLSIL.

The chain joins TRBV19 to TRBJ2-5, with a tentative D call TRBD1 (6 bases). Trimming took off 5 bases at V and 0 bases at J, with 10 bases between the two ends. The CDR3 is 14 residues long. The germline V gene has CDR1 LNHDA and CDR2 SQIVND (reference sequence). CDR3: CASSLRDNQETQYF. DNA of the CDR3: TGTGCCAGTAGTCTCCGGGACAACCAAGAGACCCAGTACTTC.

This chain connects TRBV9 to TRBJ2-3; TRBD1 is a possible D gene (5 bases). CDR3 length: 15 amino acids. Germline V CDR1 and CDR2: SGDLS, YYNGEE. V was trimmed by 6 bases and J by 2 bases, leaving 16 bases between them. CDR3 sequence reads: CASTPFDSYTDTQYF. CDR3 sequence (DNA): TGTGCCAGCACCCCCTTCGACAGCTACACAGATACGCAGTATTTT. Based on the CDR3 plus reference TRBV9 and TRBJ2-3, the full variable domain is DSGVTQTPKHLITATGQRVTLRCSPRSGDLSVYWYQQSLDQGLQFLIQYYNGEERAKGNILERFSAQQFPDLHSELNLSSLELGDSALYFCASTPFDSYTDTQYFGPGTRLTVL.

In its sample, this clone was seen a few times. This sequence joins TRBV6-5 and TRBJ1-1; no clear D. The CDR3 is 14 residues long. V was shortened by 0 bases and J by 4 bases, with 9 bases between the two germline ends. The germline CDR1 and CDR2 sequences are MNHEY and SVGAGI. The CDR3 is CASSYSDSLTEAFF. The CDR3 region has the DNA TGTGCCAGCAGTTACTCCGATAGCCTCACTGAAGCTTTCTTT.

The chain has TRBV7-2 and TRBJ2-5, with a weak D call TRBD2 (6 bases). This CDR3 comprises 14 residues. Between the trimmed V and J ends, which lost 4 bases and 4 bases, there was a span of 13 bases. Germline V gene sequence: CDR1 SGHTA, CDR2 FQGNSA. The CDR3 region is CASSSLGGSETQYF. The DNA of the CDR3 is TGTGCCAGCAGCTCGTTGGGGGGTTCAGAGACCCAGTACTTC.

The chain carries TRBV28 and TRBJ2-7, with a possible D match to TRBD1 (6 bases). The CDR3 runs to 16 residues. Trimming took off 7 bases at V and 5 bases at J, with 24 bases between the two ends. Germline lookup yields CDR1 MDHEN and CDR2 SYDVKM. Written as DNA, the CDR3 is TGTGCCAGCACGGTCGGGACACCGAATCCCTTCCACGAGCAGTACTTC. Protein product: CASTVGTPNPFHEQYF. The variable domain in full, completed from reference TRBV28 and TRBJ2-7, reads DVKVTQSSRYLVKRTGEKVFLECVQDMDHENMFWYRQDPGLGLRLIYFSYDVKMKEKGDIPEGYSVSREKKERFSLILESASTNQTSMYLCASTVGTPNPFHEQYFGPGTRLTVT.

This sequence joins TRBV28 and TRBJ2-5; TRBD1 agrees at 7 bases. CDR1 is MDHEN and CDR2 is SYDVKM in the germline V gene. The CDR3 is 14 amino acids. V lost 5 bases, J lost 3 bases, and 6 bases stayed unmatched. CDR3 DNA sequence: TGTGCCAGCAGTGCCTCTGGGACAGAAGAGACCCAGTACTTC. Its protein is CASSASGTEETQYF.